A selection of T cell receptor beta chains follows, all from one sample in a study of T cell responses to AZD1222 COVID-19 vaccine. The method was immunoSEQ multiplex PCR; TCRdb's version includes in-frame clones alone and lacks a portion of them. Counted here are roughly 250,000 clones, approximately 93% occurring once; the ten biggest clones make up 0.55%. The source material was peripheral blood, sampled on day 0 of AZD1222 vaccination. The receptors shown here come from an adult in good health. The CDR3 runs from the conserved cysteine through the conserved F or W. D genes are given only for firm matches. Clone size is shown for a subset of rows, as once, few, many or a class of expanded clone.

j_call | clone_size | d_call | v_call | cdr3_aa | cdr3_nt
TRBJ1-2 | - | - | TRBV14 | CASSQAINREAYGYTF | TGTGCCAGCAGCCAAGCTATAAACAGGGAGGCCTATGGCTACACCTTC
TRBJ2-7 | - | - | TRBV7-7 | CASSLVRGQAYEQYF | TGTGCTAGCAGCTTAGTCCGGGGTCAGGCCTACGAGCAGTACTTC
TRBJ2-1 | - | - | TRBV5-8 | CASSVYNEQFF | TGTGCCAGCAGCGTGTACAATGAGCAGTTCTTC
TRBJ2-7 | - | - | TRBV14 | CASSGQAASGEQYF | TGTGCCAGTTCCGGGCAAGCGGCTTCGGGTGAGCAGTACTTC
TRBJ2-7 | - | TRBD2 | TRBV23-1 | CASSQSQREGTYEQYF | TGCGCCAGCAGTCAATCGCAACGGGAGGGTACCTACGAGCAGTACTTC
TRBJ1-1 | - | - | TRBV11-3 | CASSLLLARNTEAFF | TGTGCCAGCAGCTTATTACTCGCCAGGAACACTGAAGCTTTCTTT
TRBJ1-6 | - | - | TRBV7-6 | CASSLVGPGLNSPLHF | TGTGCCAGCAGCTTAGTGGGGCCGGGACTCAATTCACCCCTCCACTTT
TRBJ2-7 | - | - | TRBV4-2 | CASSKGGSYEQYF | TGTGCCAGCAGCAAGGGTGGGTCCTACGAGCAGTACTTC
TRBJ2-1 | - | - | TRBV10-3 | CAISESEYNEQFF | TGTGCCATCAGTGAGTCGGAATACAATGAGCAGTTCTTC
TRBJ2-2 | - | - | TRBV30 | CASQGANTGELFF | TGTGCCTCACAAGGAGCCAACACCGGGGAGCTGTTTTTT
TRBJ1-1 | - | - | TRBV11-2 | CASSSTENTEAFF | TGTGCCAGCAGCTCCACAGAGAACACTGAAGCTTTCTTT
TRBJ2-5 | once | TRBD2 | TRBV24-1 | CATSDWRGAVETQYF | TGTGCCACCAGTGATTGGCGGGGGGCCGTAGAGACCCAGTACTTC
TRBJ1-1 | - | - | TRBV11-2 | CASSLGSYDTEAFF | TGTGCCAGCAGCTTAGGCTCGTACGACACTGAAGCTTTCTTT
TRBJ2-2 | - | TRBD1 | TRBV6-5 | CASSRQGPGELFF | TGTGCCAGCAGTAGACAGGGGCCCGGGGAGCTGTTTTTT
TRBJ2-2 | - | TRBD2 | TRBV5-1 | CASSPGGGTGELFF | TGCGCCAGCAGCCCCGGGGGGGGGACCGGGGAGCTGTTTTTT
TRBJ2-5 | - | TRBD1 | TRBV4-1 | CASSRGQGVTQETQYF | TGCGCCAGCAGTCGAGGACAGGGGGTGACCCAAGAGACCCAGTACTTC
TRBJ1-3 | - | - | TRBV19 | CASQKAASGNTIYF | TGTGCCAGTCAAAAGGCGGCCTCTGGAAACACCATATATTTT
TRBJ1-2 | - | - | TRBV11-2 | CASSLRPAGYTF | TGTGCCAGCAGCTTAAGACCGGCGGGCTACACCTTC
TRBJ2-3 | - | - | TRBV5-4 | CASSLGGGPSRTDTQYF | TGTGCCAGCAGCTTGGGGGGGGGCCCGTCCCGCACAGATACGCAGTATTTT
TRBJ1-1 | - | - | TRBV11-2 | CASSPGEGRNTEAFF | TGTGCCAGCAGCCCCGGGGAGGGGAGGAACACTGAAGCTTTCTTT
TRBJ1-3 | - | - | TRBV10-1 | CASSEGGPSGNTIYF | TGCGCCAGCAGTGAGGGGGGTCCCTCTGGAAACACCATATATTTT
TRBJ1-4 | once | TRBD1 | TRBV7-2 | CASSLATGATNEKLFF | TGTGCCAGCAGCTTAGCGACAGGGGCAACTAATGAAAAACTGTTTTTT
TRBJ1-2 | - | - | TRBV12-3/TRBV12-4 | CASRRGDLGYTF | TGTGCCAGCAGAAGGGGCGACCTTGGCTACACCTTC
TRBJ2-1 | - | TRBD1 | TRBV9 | CASSVATKGQRSSYNEQFF | TGTGCCAGCAGCGTAGCTACTAAGGGACAGAGGAGCTCCTACAATGAGCAGTTCTTC
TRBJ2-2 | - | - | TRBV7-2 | CASNSVAGAQGTGELFF | TGTGCCAGCAACTCGGTGGCGGGAGCCCAGGGGACCGGGGAGCTGTTTTTT
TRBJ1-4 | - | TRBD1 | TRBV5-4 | CASSLGGTNEKLFF | TGTGCCAGCAGCTTAGGGGGCACTAATGAAAAACTGTTTTTT
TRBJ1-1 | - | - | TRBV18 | CASSAVRGPTEAFF | TGTGCCAGCTCCGCCGTACGGGGCCCCACTGAAGCTTTCTTT
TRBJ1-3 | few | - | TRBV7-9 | CASSLAGGGSGNTIYF | TGTGCCAGCAGCTTAGCGGGGGGAGGTTCTGGAAACACCATATATTTT
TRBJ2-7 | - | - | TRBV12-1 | CASSFPEGQREQYF | TGTGCCAGCAGCTTTCCAGAGGGGCAGCGCGAGCAGTACTTC
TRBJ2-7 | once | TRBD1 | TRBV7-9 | CASSSDRTRSYEQYF | TGTGCCAGCAGCTCGGACAGGACACGCTCCTACGAGCAGTACTTC
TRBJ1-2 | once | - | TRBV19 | CASRRSTSYGYTF | TGTGCCAGCCGGAGATCTACGAGCTATGGCTACACCTTC
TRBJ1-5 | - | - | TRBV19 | CASTLHTWGADQPQHF | TGTGCCAGTACCCTCCATACGTGGGGAGCCGATCAGCCCCAGCATTTT
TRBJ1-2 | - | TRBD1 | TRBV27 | CASSLQGGIGGYTF | TGTGCCAGCAGTTTGCAGGGGGGGATTGGTGGCTACACCTTC
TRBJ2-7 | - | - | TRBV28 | CASSFPRRAGYEQYF | TGTGCCAGCAGTTTCCCCCGTAGGGCGGGCTACGAGCAGTACTTC
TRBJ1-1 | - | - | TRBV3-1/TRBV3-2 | CASSQDATEAFF | TGTGCCAGCAGCCAAGATGCCACTGAAGCTTTCTTT
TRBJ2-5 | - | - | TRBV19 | CLSLSGAGETQYF | TGTCTATCACTTTCGGGGGCCGGAGAGACCCAGTACTTC
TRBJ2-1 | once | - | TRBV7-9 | CASSPAVYEQFF | TGTGCCAGCAGCCCCGCCGTCTATGAGCAGTTCTTC
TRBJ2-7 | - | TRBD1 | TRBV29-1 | CSAQRQGVGEQYF | TGCAGCGCCCAACGCCAGGGGGTCGGGGAGCAGTACTTC
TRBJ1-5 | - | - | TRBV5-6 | CASSPGKGNQPQHF | TGTGCCAGCAGCCCTGGGAAGGGGAATCAGCCCCAGCATTTT